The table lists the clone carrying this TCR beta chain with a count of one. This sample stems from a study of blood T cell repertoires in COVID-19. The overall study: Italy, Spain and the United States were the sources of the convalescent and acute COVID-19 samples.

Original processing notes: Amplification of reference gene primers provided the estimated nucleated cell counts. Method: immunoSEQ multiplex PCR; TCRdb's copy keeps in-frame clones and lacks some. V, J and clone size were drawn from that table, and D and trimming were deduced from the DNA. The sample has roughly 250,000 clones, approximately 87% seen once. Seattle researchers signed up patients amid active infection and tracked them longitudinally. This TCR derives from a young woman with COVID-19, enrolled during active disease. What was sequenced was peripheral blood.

The DNA of the CDR3 is TGTGCCAGCAGCCAAGCTGGCGGGGCCCCAGATACGCAGTATTTT. Translated, it gives CASSQAGGAPDTQYF. V gene TRBV4-2 combines with J gene TRBJ2-3; D perhaps matches TRBD2 (6 bases). CDR3 length: 15 amino acids. Germline values: CDR1 LGHNA, CDR2 YNFKEQ. Trimming cost V 1 base and J 4 bases, with 12 bases left between them.